Below, 29 T cell receptor beta chains from the same sample are listed, as sequenced in a study of control samples from healthy donors and cancer patients (dated by TCRdb to about 2020). Libraries were built with the immunoSEQ multiplex PCR assay. What TCRdb holds here is the immuneACCESS table cut down to in-frame rearrangements. Part of the clones is not present; checked against another copy, under half of the missing clones reflect an unresolved V gene, and the others are unexplained. The sample records 150,000 to 180,000 clones, about 94% of which are singletons. Clones ranked in the top ten supply approximately 5.7% of the sample. Sequences were obtained from blood. The receptor set was obtained from a man aged 40-50 years in good health.

J is TRBJ1-1 and V is TRBV5-1; possible D gene TRBD1, 5 bases. Between the trimmed V and J ends, which lost 2 bases and 0 bases, there was a span of 8 bases. Germline loops: CDR1 SGHRS, CDR2 YFSETQ. The CDR3 covers 14 residues. The CDR3 bases are TGCGCCAGCAGCTTCGGGGGAATGAACACTGAAGCTTTCTTT. Translating it yields CASSFGGMNTEAFF.

The V and J genes are TRBV9 and TRBJ2-1; 12 bases are shared with TRBD2. This CDR3 has 15 amino acids. Trimming at V came to 3 bases and at J to 7 bases, leaving 5 bases not matched to a gene. The V gene's germline CDR1 is SGDLS and CDR2 YYNGEE. CDR3: CASSGRLAGENEQFF. The CDR3 DNA reads as TGTGCCAGCAGCGGGAGACTAGCGGGGGAGAATGAGCAGTTCTTC.

The chain employs TRBV27 and TRBJ1-1, with D perhaps TRBD1 (5 bases). This CDR3 has 14 residues. V gave up 2 bases and J gave up 4 bases, with 11 bases separating them. Per the germline V gene, CDR1 is MNHEY and CDR2 is SMNVEV (reference sequence). The CDR3 DNA reads as TGTGCCAGCAGTTTACGGAAGGGGTCCACTGAAGCTTTCTTT. Translating gives CASSLRKGSTEAFF.

V is TRBV7-9 and J is TRBJ2-7; D perhaps matches TRBD1 (5 bases). V shed 5 bases and J shed 6 bases, with 17 bases lying between them. CDR3 length: 14 residues. Germline-derived CDR1 and CDR2 are SEHNR and FQNEAQ (reference sequence). This CDR3 reads CASSPEWQGSEQYF. The CDR3 DNA reads as TGTGCCAGCAGCCCCGAGTGGCAGGGTAGCGAGCAGTACTTC.

V gene TRBV15 combines with J gene TRBJ2-1, with D unresolved. Trimming cost V 0 bases and J 0 bases, with 18 bases left between them. Germline CDR1 LNHNV, CDR2 YYDKDF (reference sequence). This CDR3 contains 19 residues. CDR3 residues: CATSREPKKILSSYNEQFF. The CDR3 region has the DNA TGTGCCACCAGCAGAGAGCCCAAAAAAATCCTCAGCTCCTACAATGAGCAGTTCTTC.

The chain links TRBV6-1 to TRBJ2-7, with TRBD2 as a possible D gene (6 bases). The germline V gene encodes CDR1 MNHNS and CDR2 SASEGT. The V and J ends lost 0 bases and 2 bases respectively, with 11 bases between them. The CDR3 totals 15 residues. CDR3 loop: CASSEAQSGPYEQYF. The CDR3 DNA is TGTGCCAGCAGTGAAGCGCAGAGCGGGCCCTACGAGCAGTACTTC.

V is TRBV9 and J is TRBJ2-3; TRBD1 might be the D (5 bases). V was pared by 0 bases and J by 4 bases, with 12 bases between. Germline V gene sequence: CDR1 SGDLS, CDR2 YYNGEE. This CDR3 spans 15 amino acids. The CDR3 protein is CASSVERGPPDTQYF. The CDR3 DNA reads as TGTGCCAGCAGCGTAGAAAGGGGTCCGCCAGATACGCAGTATTTT.

This clone was counted a few times. The chain has TRBV11-3 and TRBJ2-1; D is possibly TRBD1 (5 bases). This CDR3 spans 15 amino acids. V was cut by 0 bases and J by 4 bases, with 10 bases left in between. Per germline, CDR1 SGHNT and CDR2 YENEEA. The CDR3 bases are TGTGCCAGCAGCTTAGATGGGGCAGCTTACAATGAGCAGTTCTTC. It specifies CASSLDGAAYNEQFF.

This chain connects TRBV15 to TRBJ2-1, with 14 bases lining up with TRBD2. CDR1 and CDR2 (germline): LNHNV, YYDKDF (reference sequence). Unmatched junction bases numbered 8, after V lost 6 bases and J lost 7 bases. The CDR3 loop spans 16 amino acids. CDR3 nucleotides: TGTGCCACCAGGCCGACTAGCGGGGGGGCAGGGAATGAGCAGTTCTTC. It translates to CATRPTSGGAGNEQFF.

V is TRBV25-1 and J is TRBJ1-3; D is unclear. Trimming removed 1 base at V and 2 bases at J, with 12 bases between. The CDR3 is 16 residues long. Germline CDR1 reads MGHDK; CDR2 reads SYGVNS. The CDR3 spells CASSEFRREPGNTIYF. CDR3 bases: TGTGCCAGCAGTGAATTCCGACGGGAGCCTGGAAACACCATATATTTT.

The chain employs TRBV19 and TRBJ2-7; a weak D match, TRBD2 (6 bases). V lost 2 bases and J lost 3, with 14 bases in between. CDR3 length equals 15 residues. Germline V gene data show CDR1 as LNHDA and CDR2 as SQIVND (reference sequence). Here the CDR3 reads CASSIWGGEGYEQYF. CDR3 DNA: TGTGCCAGTAGTATATGGGGCGGGGAAGGCTACGAGCAGTACTTC.

The CDR3 region is CASSSRDFNQPQHF. CDR3 bases: TGTGCCAGTAGTTCCCGGGACTTCAATCAGCCCCAGCATTTT. The rearrangement uses TRBV19 and TRBJ1-5; D might be TRBD1 (5 bases). The CDR3 loop spans 14 amino acids. The germline V and J ends were trimmed by 5 bases and 3 bases, with 11 bases remaining between them. Germline CDR1 LNHDA, CDR2 SQIVND (reference sequence).

The V and J genes are TRBV27 and TRBJ1-2; 7 positions match TRBD1. Unmatched junction bases numbered 13, after V lost 2 bases and J lost 7 bases. The CDR3 sequence is 16 residues long. In germline, CDR1 is MNHEY, CDR2 SMNVEV (reference sequence). The chain's CDR3 is CASSLRYTGVASGYTF. Here the CDR3 DNA reads TGTGCCAGCAGTTTAAGATATACAGGGGTGGCGAGTGGCTACACCTTC.

This clone was picked up a small number of times. V is TRBV28 and J is TRBJ2-7; 9 bases agree with TRBD1. Germline V gene lookup returns CDR1 MDHEN and CDR2 SYDVKM. The CDR3 is 15 amino acids. V lost 2 bases, J lost 2 bases, and 4 bases stayed unmatched. The CDR3 DNA reads as TGTGCCAGCAGTTTAGCGACAGGGGGGACCTACGAGCAGTACTTC. Amino acids: CASSLATGGTYEQYF.

This rearrangement joins TRBV6-5 to TRBJ1-2; D ambiguous. Germline CDR1 is MNHEY and CDR2 is SVGAGI. Trimming took 0 bases from V and 6 from J, leaving 8 bases between them. The CDR3 runs to 13 residues. CDR3 coding DNA: TGTGCCAGCAGTTACTCGTTTGGAAATGGCTACACCTTC. This sequence encodes CASSYSFGNGYTF.

This rearrangement joins TRBV18 to TRBJ1-1; the D is unclear. The V and J ends lost 0 bases and 9 bases respectively, with 11 bases between them. In germline, CDR1 is KGHSH, CDR2 LQKENI. CDR3 length: 13 residues. CDR3 sequence: CASSPPSEGKAFF. In DNA, the CDR3 is TGTGCCAGCTCACCACCATCGGAGGGTAAAGCTTTCTTT.

The CDR3 nucleotides are TGTGCCGCCCTAGGGGCGGGGTTCGGTGAGCAGTTCTTC. Its translation is CAALGAGFGEQFF. The genes are TRBV30 and TRBJ2-1; tentative D call: TRBD2 (6 bases). V lost 8 bases and J 9 bases, leaving 20 bases between the germline ends. The CDR3 consists of 13 residues. Germline assignment: CDR1 GTSNPN and CDR2 SVGIG (reference sequence). The full variable domain, its missing parts supplied by reference TRBV30 and TRBJ2-1, is SQTIHQWPATLVQPVGSPLSLECTVEGTSNPNLYWYRQAAGRGLQLLFYSVGIGQISSEVPQNLSASRPQDRQFILSSKKLLLSDSGFYLCAALGAGFGEQFFGPGTRLTVL.

The chain recombines TRBV7-9 with TRBJ2-7, with 9 bases aligning to TRBD1. CDR3 size: 15 residues. Germline CDR1 reads SEHNR; CDR2 reads FQNEAQ (reference sequence). The trim removed 6 bases at V and 4 bases at J, leaving 10 bases unmatched. In nucleotides, the CDR3 is TGTGCCAGCAGAAAGGGGGGACAGGGAGGGTACGAGCAGTACTTC. It translates to CASRKGGQGGYEQYF.

This chain links TRBV6-1 with TRBJ1-2, with a weak D call TRBD1 (6 bases). The V gene lost 2 bases and the J gene lost 6 bases, with 10 bases spanning the gap. This CDR3 comprises 13 residues. Germline assignment: CDR1 MNHNS and CDR2 SASEGT. CDR3 DNA sequence: TGTGCCAGCAGTGAACGCCGGGGGCATGGCTACACCTTC. Translated, it gives CASSERRGHGYTF.

CDR3 nucleotides: TGTGCCAGCTCAGGCGAGTATAGCAATCAGCCCCAGCATTTT. Translation: CASSGEYSNQPQHF. The chain has TRBV18 and TRBJ1-5, with D unresolved. The V gene lost 5 bases and the J gene lost 0 bases, with 8 bases spanning the gap. The germline V gene encodes CDR1 KGHSH and CDR2 LQKENI. The CDR3 extends over 14 amino acids.

The genes are TRBV10-3 and TRBJ2-3; the match to TRBD1 covers 10 bases. CDR1 is ENHRY and CDR2 is SYGVKD in the germline V gene. V lost 2 bases, J lost 5 bases, and 4 bases stayed unmatched. The CDR3 runs 15 residues. In nucleotides, the CDR3 is TGTGCCATCAGTGAGGGACAGGGGGGGAAAGATACGCAGTATTTT. Translated, it gives CAISEGQGGKDTQYF.

This chain uses TRBV27 with TRBJ1-5; possibly TRBD1 for D (5 bases). V was pared by 3 bases and J by 9 bases, with 12 bases between. Germline V CDR1 and CDR2: MNHEY, SMNVEV (reference sequence). The CDR3 is made up of 13 amino acids. Here the CDR3 reads CASSFGGIGPQHF. In nucleotides, the CDR3 is TGTGCCAGCAGTTTTGGGGGGATAGGGCCCCAGCATTTT.

The CDR3 coding sequence is TGTGCCAGCAGAACCGGGACAGGGGATTTCGAGCAGTACTTC. The encoded protein is CASRTGTGDFEQYF. This chain joins TRBV27 and TRBJ2-7, with 10 bases aligning to TRBD1. V dropped 6 bases and J dropped 6; count of bases not matched to a gene: 8. Germline loops: CDR1 MNHEY, CDR2 SMNVEV (reference sequence). The CDR3 spans 14 residues.

The V call is TRBV7-9, the J call TRBJ2-7; 9 nucleotides agree with TRBD1. The length of the CDR3 is 13 residues. Per germline, CDR1 SEHNR and CDR2 FQNEAQ (reference sequence). Trimming at V came to 6 bases and at J to 4 bases, leaving 4 bases not matched to a gene. The CDR3 DNA sequence: TGTGCCAGCAGACCTGACAGGGGGTACGAGCAGTACTTC. It yields the protein CASRPDRGYEQYF.

The CDR3 DNA is TGCGCCAGCAGCAGGGGACAGGGGGTAGCCGAAGCTTTCTTT. It yields the protein CASSRGQGVAEAFF. This chain joins TRBV5-1 and TRBJ1-1; TRBD1 matches 11 bases. The CDR3 has 14 residues. The germline V gene encodes CDR1 SGHRS and CDR2 YFSETQ. V was clipped by 4 bases and J by 8 bases; unmatched bases: 7.

The chain has TRBV30 and TRBJ2-5; the D is unclear. Germline V gene sequence: CDR1 GTSNPN, CDR2 SVGIG (reference sequence). The germline V and J ends were trimmed by 0 bases and 7 bases, with 12 bases remaining between them. The CDR3 has 13 residues. The DNA of the CDR3 is TGTGCCTGGAGTGTACGAGCCCCGGGGACCCAGTACTTC. Encoded protein: CAWSVRAPGTQYF.

The rearrangement uses TRBV5-1 and TRBJ2-3, with D tentatively TRBD2 (6 bases). CDR3 size: 16 residues. The germline gives CDR1 SGHRS, CDR2 YFSETQ. Deletions cut 2 bases from V and 0 bases from J, with 13 bases between. The CDR3 DNA sequence: TGCGCCAGCAGCTTTACGAAGCGGGCTAGCACAGATACGCAGTATTTT. Its translation is CASSFTKRASTDTQYF. The complete variable domain, with remaining parts taken from reference TRBV5-1 and TRBJ2-3, reads KAGVTQTPRYLIKTRGQQVTLSCSPISGHRSVSWYQQTPGQGLQFLFEYFSETQRNKGNFPGRFSGRQFSNSRSEMNVSTLELGDSALYLCASSFTKRASTDTQYFGPGTRLTVL.

V gene TRBV27 combines with J gene TRBJ2-7; TRBD1 matches 8 bases. Germline V gene lookup returns CDR1 MNHEY and CDR2 SMNVEV (reference sequence). V lost 1 base and J lost 5; bases outside the gene matches: 13. CDR3 length: 17 residues. The CDR3 DNA is TGTGCCAGCAGTTTATGGGGAACAGGGGGTAATTGGGACGAGCAGTACTTC. Its protein product is CASSLWGTGGNWDEQYF.

The rearrangement uses TRBV19 and TRBJ2-2, with 8 bases fitting TRBD1. The CDR3 is 14 amino acids. Germline trimming cut 2 bases from V and 6 bases from J; bases unmatched to any gene: 2. Germline loops: CDR1 LNHDA, CDR2 SQIVND (reference sequence). CDR3 region: CASSIQGAAGELFF. The CDR3, as DNA: TGTGCCAGTAGTATACAGGGGGCGGCCGGGGAGCTGTTTTTT.